The 21 T cell receptor beta chains reported below all come from one sample, sequenced in a study of cytomegalovirus exposure and HLA in healthy donors. The PCR employed 60 Vbeta primers together with 13 Jbeta primers. The assay was immunoSEQ multiplex PCR, and TCRdb's table has in-frame clones only and misses some. The profile shows fewer than 200,000 clones, roughly 76% of them singletons. Sequenced: PBMCs. These receptors all stem from a woman in her forties or fifties in good health and CMV-seronegative.

This clone was detected only a few times. This chain connects TRBV13 to TRBJ2-5, with D perhaps matching TRBD1 (5 bases). Germline assignment: CDR1 PRHDT and CDR2 FYEKMQ (reference sequence). CDR3 length: 15 residues. V was shortened by 3 bases and J by 3 bases, with 14 bases between the two germline ends. CDR3 sequence reads: CASSLGQGREETQYF. In DNA, the CDR3 is TGTGCCAGCAGCTTGGGCCAGGGTCGAGAAGAGACCCAGTACTTC. Full variable domain (missing parts from reference TRBV13 and TRBJ2-5): AAGVIQSPRHLIKEKRETATLKCYPIPRHDTVYWYQQGPGQDPQFLISFYEKMQSDKGSIPDRFSAQQFSDYHSELNMSSLELGDSALYFCASSLGQGREETQYFGPGTRLLVL.

The gene calls are TRBV28 and TRBJ1-4, with 12 bases identical to TRBD1. In germline, CDR1 is MDHEN, CDR2 SYDVKM. The CDR3 is 17 amino acids. Trimming took 6 bases from V and 7 from J; bases not matched to a gene: 12. CDR3 region: CASRGGQGARFREKLFF. CDR3 DNA: TGTGCCAGCAGGGGGGGACAGGGGGCGCGGTTTCGTGAAAAACTGTTTTTT.

CDR3 amino acids: CASSFWAGAGYTF. The CDR3 DNA follows: TGTGCCAGCAGCTTTTGGGCAGGGGCTGGCTACACCTTC. The J gene is TRBJ1-2, the V gene TRBV5-4; possible D gene TRBD1, 6 bases. CDR3 length: 13 residues. Looked up from germline, CDR1 is SGHNT and CDR2 is YYREEE (reference sequence). Trimming pared 2 bases from V and 7 bases from J, leaving 12 bases between. The full variable domain, rest sourced from reference TRBV5-4 and TRBJ1-2, is ETGVTQSPTHLIKTRGQQVTLRCSSQSGHNTVSWYQQALGQGPQFIFQYYREEENGRGNFPPRFSGLQFPNYSSELNVNALELDDSALYLCASSFWAGAGYTFGSGTRLTVV.

This rearrangement joins TRBV10-1 to TRBJ2-2; 13 bases map to TRBD2. Trimming removed 4 bases from V and 5 bases from J; junction bases left unmatched: 7. Germline V gene data show CDR1 as WNHNN and CDR2 as SYGVQD (reference sequence). The CDR3 totals 17 residues. Here the CDR3 reads CASSGGLAGTSTGELFF. The DNA of the CDR3 is TGCGCCAGCAGTGGGGGACTAGCGGGAACTTCAACCGGGGAGCTGTTTTTT.

The rearrangement uses TRBV19 and TRBJ2-5; 9 bases match TRBD1. The germline V gene has CDR1 LNHDA and CDR2 SQIVND (reference sequence). The CDR3 has 16 amino acids. Trimming at V came to 4 bases and at J to 3 bases, leaving 9 bases not matched to a gene. CDR3 residues: CASSTIGTGWKETQYF. The CDR3 bases are TGTGCCAGTAGTACCATAGGGACAGGGTGGAAAGAGACCCAGTACTTC.

The V and J genes are TRBV9 and TRBJ2-3, with a weak D call TRBD2 (7 bases). This CDR3 is built from 20 residues. V lost 0 bases, J lost 0 bases, and 23 bases lay in between. In germline, CDR1 is SGDLS, CDR2 YYNGEE. The CDR3 region is CASSVAPRGRGILSTDTQYF. As DNA, the CDR3 is TGTGCCAGCAGCGTAGCCCCGCGGGGGCGCGGGATACTAAGCACAGATACGCAGTATTTT.

The genes are TRBV7-2 and TRBJ2-7; possible D gene TRBD1, 6 bases. Germline-derived CDR1 and CDR2 are SGHTA and FQGNSA. Trimming pared 5 bases from V and 3 bases from J, leaving 11 bases between. The CDR3 consists of 13 residues. CDR3 residues: CASSPTGIYEQYF. In DNA, the CDR3 is TGTGCCAGCAGCCCGACAGGAATCTACGAGCAGTACTTC.

The V gene is TRBV11-1, the J gene TRBJ2-2; 8 bases match TRBD1. Germline V gene lookup returns CDR1 SGHAT and CDR2 FQDESV (reference sequence). V lost 4 bases to trimming and J lost 3 bases; unmatched junction nucleotides: 4. This CDR3 spans 15 amino acids. CDR3 sequence: CASSSDRVHTGELFF. Here the CDR3 DNA reads TGTGCCAGCAGCTCGGACAGGGTCCACACCGGGGAGCTGTTTTTT.

The count of this clone is one. V and J are TRBV7-8 and TRBJ1-1; no reliable D call. The CDR3 spans 16 residues. Looked up from germline, CDR1 is SGHVS and CDR2 is FQNEAQ. The V gene lost 7 bases and the J gene lost 1 base, with 19 bases spanning the gap. The DNA for the CDR3 is TGTGCCAGCACCCTTATGGGCGACACCCCGAACACTGAAGCTTTCTTT. Translation gives CASTLMGDTPNTEAFF. Full variable domain (missing parts from reference TRBV7-8 and TRBJ1-1): GAGVSQSPRYKVAKRGQDVALRCDPISGHVSLFWYQQALGQGPEFLTYFQNEAQLDKSGLPSDRFFAERPEGSVSTLKIQRTQQEDSAVYLCASTLMGDTPNTEAFFGQGTRLTVV.

The V and J genes are TRBV15 and TRBJ2-5, with 7 bases matching TRBD2. Germline trimming cut 8 bases from V and 5 bases from J; bases unmatched to any gene: 17. CDR1 LNHNV and CDR2 YYDKDF come from the germline V gene (reference sequence). This CDR3 comprises 16 residues. Here the CDR3 DNA reads TGTGCCACCGCAGGTGGGGGGGTAACTAAACGGGAGACCCAGTACTTC. This codes for CATAGGGVTKRETQYF.

The V and J genes are TRBV28 and TRBJ1-1; a weak D match, TRBD1 (5 bases). Germline CDR1 reads MDHEN; CDR2 reads SYDVKM. The V end was cut by 6 bases, the J end by 3 bases, with 8 bases between. The length of the CDR3 is 12 residues. The chain's CDR3 is CASRAGYTEAFF. The CDR3 coding sequence is TGTGCCAGCAGAGCAGGGTACACTGAAGCTTTCTTT.

The CDR3 region has the DNA TGTGCCAGCAGTAGAGGGGGGGATAGCAATCAGCCCCAGCATTTT. This translates into CASSRGGDSNQPQHF. J is TRBJ1-5 and V is TRBV6-5, with TRBD1 as a possible D gene (6 bases). V lost 5 bases to trimming and J lost 0 bases, with 11 bases between them. The CDR3 is made up of 15 amino acids. The germline V gene has CDR1 MNHEY and CDR2 SVGAGI.

The genes are TRBV9 and TRBJ2-7, with 7 bases matching TRBD2. The germline gives CDR1 SGDLS, CDR2 YYNGEE. Trimming at V came to 5 bases and at J to 7 bases, leaving 0 bases not matched to a gene. The CDR3 covers 10 residues. The CDR3 coding sequence is TGTGCCAGCAGGGGGGGGGAGCAGTACTTC. Translation: CASRGGEQYF.

The chain links TRBV4-1 to TRBJ2-7; 8 bases match TRBD1. CDR3 size: 14 residues. Germline loops: CDR1 MGHRA, CDR2 YSYEKL. J was trimmed by 2 bases and V by 2 bases; bases with no gene match: 2. The CDR3 here is CASSQRTGPYEQYF. For the CDR3, the DNA is TGCGCCAGCAGCCAAAGGACAGGGCCCTACGAGCAGTACTTC.

V usage is TRBV6-1 and J usage is TRBJ1-5, with 8 nucleotides matching TRBD1. The CDR3 is made up of 15 amino acids. Trimming removed 6 bases from V and 2 bases from J; junction bases left unmatched: 6. Per germline, CDR1 MNHNS and CDR2 SASEGT. The CDR3 loop is CASSGQGMGNQPQHF. The CDR3 DNA follows: TGTGCCAGCAGCGGACAGGGTATGGGCAATCAGCCCCAGCATTTT.

The rearrangement joins TRBV29-1 to TRBJ2-5; 14 nucleotides agree with TRBD2. The CDR3 has 13 residues. CDR1 and CDR2 from the germline V gene are SQVTM and ANQGSEA. Trimming removed 6 bases from V and 6 bases from J; junction bases left unmatched: 3. CDR3 nucleotides: TGCAGCGTGGGGACTAGCGGGAGACAGACCCAGTACTTC. As protein: CSVGTSGRQTQYF.

The chain joins TRBV15 to TRBJ1-2; tentatively, D is TRBD1 (6 bases). This CDR3 spans 15 amino acids. V gave up 0 bases and J gave up 4 bases, with 12 bases separating them. Looked up from germline, CDR1 is LNHNV and CDR2 is YYDKDF (reference sequence). CDR3 DNA sequence: TGTGCCACCAGCAGAGAAACGGGGGGCGGCTATGGCTACACCTTC. Its translation: CATSRETGGGYGYTF. The full variable domain, its missing parts supplied by reference TRBV15 and TRBJ1-2, is DAMVIQNPRYQVTQFGKPVTLSCSQTLNHNVMYWYQQKSSQAPKLLFHYYDKDFNNEADTPDNFQSRRPNTSFCFLDIRSPGLGDTAMYLCATSRETGGGYGYTFGSGTRLTVV.

The chain employs TRBV13 and TRBJ1-6; 11 nucleotides agree with TRBD1. CDR1 and CDR2 (germline): PRHDT, FYEKMQ (reference sequence). V was pared by 4 bases and J by 0 bases, with 11 bases of the junction left unmatched. CDR3 size: 20 residues. DNA of the CDR3: TGTGCCAGCAGCTCAAACCGGGACAGGGGGGGTGTCTCCTATAATTCACCCCTCCACTTT. Protein: CASSSNRDRGGVSYNSPLHF.

This rearrangement joins TRBV19 to TRBJ1-5, with 7 bases that match TRBD1. V lost 6 bases to trimming and J lost 1 base; unmatched junction nucleotides: 9. CDR3 length: 16 residues. Per the germline V gene, CDR1 is LNHDA and CDR2 is SQIVND (reference sequence). The chain's CDR3 is CASRDRDSLSNQPQHF. DNA for the CDR3: TGTGCCAGTAGGGACCGGGACAGCCTAAGCAATCAGCCCCAGCATTTT.

There are a few counts of this clone. The chain links TRBV7-3 to TRBJ1-1; tentatively, D is TRBD1 (6 bases). The CDR3 loop spans 15 amino acids. In germline, CDR1 is SGHTA, CDR2 FQGTGA. V lost 5 bases and J 0 bases, leaving 13 bases between the germline ends. The CDR3 reads CASSPGGQMNTEAFF. The CDR3 bases are TGTGCCAGCAGCCCTGGGGGACAAATGAACACTGAAGCTTTCTTT.

The V gene is TRBV28, the J gene TRBJ2-1; 9 nucleotides agree with TRBD2. The CDR3 is 13 residues long. After removal of 5 bases from V and 13 bases from J, the junction contained 9 bases not matched to a gene. Germline V CDR1 and CDR2: MDHEN, SYDVKM. This chain's CDR3 is CASSPLGGRAQFF. The CDR3 coding sequence is TGTGCCAGCAGTCCCTTGGGCGGGAGGGCCCAGTTCTTC.